The present T cell receptor beta chain was sequenced within a study of cytomegalovirus exposure and HLA in healthy donors. Study context: The 120 validation repertoires and the approximately 670 first-cohort repertoires shared a platform, a later analysis reported.

Findings and caveats of the study: Cytomegalovirus association was listed for about 150 TCR beta chains. Reports described diagnosis of cytomegalovirus status by the classifier as highly specific and sensitive. There were three CMV-associated chains whose specificity for CMV antigens was confirmed in vitro.

The assay was immunoSEQ multiplex PCR, and TCRdb's table has in-frame clones only and misses some. The repertoire has approximately 230,000 clones, roughly 87% of them found once; the top ten carry around 11%. In this sample, this clone turned up once. Its antigen is not known. The clonotype comes from a man aged 18 to 30 in good health and CMV-seropositive. The sequenced sample consisted of PBMCs.

CDR3: CASSLGPEYGYTF. DNA for the CDR3: TGTGCCAGCAGCTTAGGCCCGGAGTATGGCTACACCTTC. The genes are TRBV11-2 and TRBJ1-2; D ambiguous. Trimming removed 1 base at V and 5 bases at J, with 8 bases between. The CDR3 runs 13 residues. Germline V lookup: CDR1 SGHAT, CDR2 FQNNGV.